This TCR beta chain was recovered during a study of blood T cells in healthy people across ages. Comment on this clonotype: The antigen remains unidentified.

They isolated at least 6 million PBMCs from each sample. Through a sample-barcoded 5' primer and a J-beta primer mix, a second PCR was run for roughly 6 to 11 cycles. A template-switch adaptor with 12 random nucleotides tagged each cDNA molecule. TCRdb reprocessed the 5' RACE reads with MiXCR, giving one entry per CDR3 protein. The sample has around 2 million distinct CDR3 sequences, roughly 43% seen once. Points from the study as a whole: Per million T cells, the diversity of TCR beta decreased roughly linearly as age advanced.

V gave up 8 bases and J gave up 5 bases, with 14 bases separating them. The CDR3 loop spans 12 amino acids. Germline V gene sequence: CDR1 SQVTM, CDR2 ANQGSEA. Input material: blood. The source is a human donor in good health. J is TRBJ2-3 and V is TRBV29-1; D gene unclear. The CDR3 sequence is CSHGSGEDTQYF. The CDR3 DNA is TGCAGCCACGGGTCAGGTGAAGATACGCAGTATTTT.